Included here is one TCR beta chain sequence, with context. This specimen comes from a study of blood T cell repertoires in COVID-19. The junction had 6 bases not matched to a gene; V was cut back by 5 bases and J by 6 bases. The germline V gene encodes CDR1 SGHAT and CDR2 FQDESV (reference sequence). The CDR3 loop spans 15 amino acids. The data were produced by immunoSEQ multiplex PCR, yet TCRdb's version contains in-frame clones alone and is incomplete. The sample shows about 64,000 clones, around nine tenths of them seen only once. Sequencing input: peripheral blood. V usage is TRBV11-1 and J usage is TRBJ2-1, with TRBD1 identical over 11 bases. The receptor was isolated from a man aged 70 or older with acute or convalescent COVID-19. CDR3 protein: CASSLSGTGGNEQFF. DNA for the CDR3: TGTGCCAGCAGCCTATCCGGGACAGGGGGCAATGAGCAGTTCTTC. The full variable domain, its missing parts supplied by reference TRBV11-1 and TRBJ2-1, is EAEVAQSPRYKITEKSQAVAFWCDPISGHATLYWYRQILGQGPELLVQFQDESVVDDSQLPKDRFSAERLKGVDSTLKIQPAELGDSAMYLCASSLSGTGGNEQFFGPGTRLTVL.